These T cell receptor beta chains were read from a single sample in a study of cytomegalovirus exposure and HLA in healthy donors. Libraries were prepared by immunoSEQ multiplex PCR; TCRdb keeps only in-frame clonotypes and omits some of them. This table has about 160,000 clones, 70% to 80% appearing once. What was sequenced was PBMCs. The receptors originated from a female donor in good health and CMV-seronegative. Both conserved end residues are part of each CDR3. A D gene is named only where the DNA matches it firmly. Some rows mark clone size as missing; the rest say once, few, many or name a class of expanded clone.

d_call,j_call,clone_size,v_call,cdr3_nt,cdr3_aa
TRBD1,TRBJ2-5,.,TRBV5-4,TGTGCCAGCAGCCCGGGACAGCAAGAGACCCAGTACTTC,CASSPGQQETQYF
.,TRBJ1-2,.,TRBV28,TGTGCCAGCAGTTTCCCCCCAGGGTTCCGCTATGGCTACACCTTC,CASSFPPGFRYGYTF
.,TRBJ1-1,.,TRBV5-1,TGCGCCAGCAGCCTAGACAGGAACACTGAAGCTTTCTTT,CASSLDRNTEAFF
TRBD2,TRBJ2-7,few,TRBV25-1,TGTGCCAGCACCGGGGGGAGCGAGCAGTACTTC,CASTGGSEQYF
TRBD1,TRBJ1-6,.,TRBV6-5,TGTGCCAGCAGTTACGACTACAGGGGAAATTCACCCCTCCACTTT,CASSYDYRGNSPLHF
.,TRBJ2-7,.,TRBV4-1,TGCGCCAGCAGCCAAGAAGTTGCCAGGGCCGAGCAGTACTTC,CASSQEVARAEQYF
TRBD1,TRBJ2-7,.,TRBV6-5,TGTGCCAGCAGTTATTTAGCCGGGACAGGGGCCCACGAGCAGTACTTC,CASSYLAGTGAHEQYF
.,TRBJ2-5,few,TRBV2,TGTGCCAGCAGTCCCCATCAAGAGACCCAGTACTTC,CASSPHQETQYF
.,TRBJ1-2,.,TRBV7-2,TGTGCCAGCAGCTTAAGCGTGGGGGGTGGGGGAGGCTACACCTTC,CASSLSVGGGGGYTF
.,TRBJ2-3,.,TRBV5-6,TGTGCCAGCAGCCTCAGCACAGATACGCAGTATTTT,CASSLSTDTQYF